The 11 T cell receptor beta chains below were found in one sample sequenced in a study of T cells after yellow fever vaccination. Each CDR3 protein gets one entry after TCRdb re-called the 5' RACE reads with MiXCR. The repertoire holds about 26,000 distinct CDR3 sequences, approximately 4.5% seen once, with about 40% in the top ten. The starting material was PBMCs, either bulk or a sorted T-cell subset (CD4+, CD8+, memory, or dextramer-sorted; not recorded which), obtained on the day of the yellow fever booster vaccination. These receptors all come from a man younger than 35 who received the YFV17D yellow fever vaccine.

This clonotype was seen ten or more times. The chain employs TRBV6-1 and TRBJ2-1; 9 bases line up with TRBD2. This CDR3 contains 15 residues. Germline-derived CDR1 and CDR2 are MNHNS and SASEGT. V shed 2 bases and J 9 bases; nucleotides not matched to a gene: 8. CDR3 amino acids: CASSEQAGGPSEQFF. In DNA, the CDR3 is TGTGCCAGCAGTGAACAGGCGGGGGGGCCGAGTGAGCAGTTCTTC.

This clonotype was counted ten times or more. The rearrangement joins TRBV20-1 to TRBJ1-5, with D maybe TRBD1 (5 bases). This CDR3 contains 17 residues. CDR1 DFQATT and CDR2 SNEGSKA come from the germline V gene (reference sequence). V was pared by 1 base and J by 2 bases, with 18 bases between. CDR3 DNA: TGCAGTGCTAGAGTCGGACACGCACCCTATGGCAATCAGCCCCAGCATTTT. This codes for CSARVGHAPYGNQPQHF.

This clonotype was detected many times. The chain is built from TRBV5-1 and TRBJ1-2; no clear D. Germline CDR1 and CDR2: SGHRS and YFSETQ. Trimming left V 0 bases short and J 6 bases short, with 9 bases between. The CDR3 spans 13 residues. The CDR3 DNA reads TGCGCCAGCAGCTTGGGGGTGTCGGATGGCTACACCTTC. Amino acid sequence: CASSLGVSDGYTF.

The genes are TRBV3-1 and TRBJ1-6, with D hard to call. The CDR3 spans 14 residues. Between the trimmed V and J ends, which lost 10 bases and 7 bases, there was a span of 17 bases. Germline V gene sequence: CDR1 LGHDT, CDR2 YNNKEL (reference sequence). Here the CDR3 DNA reads TGTGCCACCGCCAAGAGTTATGCGAATTCACCCCTCCACTTT. Translated: CATAKSYANSPLHF. Full variable domain (missing parts from reference TRBV3-1 and TRBJ1-6): DTAVSQTPKYLVTQMGNDKSIKCEQNLGHDTMYWYKQDSKKFLKIMFSYNNKELIINETVPNRFSPKSPDKAHLNLHINSLELGDSAVYFCATAKSYANSPLHFGNGTRLTVT.

This clonotype was picked up many times. CDR3: CASSQERPTGNGGYTF. The DNA of the CDR3 is TGTGCCAGCAGCCAAGAAAGGCCTACAGGGAATGGTGGCTACACCTTC. V and J are TRBV14 and TRBJ1-2; D possibly corresponds to TRBD1 (6 bases). V was cut by 0 bases and J by 7 bases, with 18 bases left in between. This CDR3 spans 16 amino acids. Looked up from germline, CDR1 is SGHDN and CDR2 is FVKESK.

There are many counts of this clonotype. CDR3 loop: CSVEKDFKETQYF. The DNA for the CDR3 is TGCAGCGTTGAAAAGGACTTTAAAGAGACCCAGTACTTC. J is TRBJ2-5 and V is TRBV29-1; D perhaps matches TRBD2 (5 bases). Trimming cost V 2 bases and J 3 bases, with 10 bases left between them. The CDR3 runs 13 residues. Germline CDR1 SQVTM, CDR2 ANQGSEA.

The rearrangement joins TRBV7-2 to TRBJ2-1; tentative D call: TRBD2 (6 bases). CDR3 size: 16 residues. CDR1 and CDR2 from the germline V gene are SGHTA and FQGNSA. Trimming cost V 5 bases and J 11 bases, with 25 bases left between them. The CDR3 bases are TGTGCCAGCAGCCCCCTAGGGTCTAGCGCGGGGAAAAAGCAGTTCTTC. Amino acids: CASSPLGSSAGKKQFF.

This clonotype was detected many times. The CDR3 loop reads CASSPGQGQSYTF. The CDR3 nucleotides read TGTGCCAGCAGCCCCGGACAGGGCCAAAGCTACACCTTC. The chain couples TRBV7-2 to TRBJ1-2, with 8 bases matching TRBD1. CDR1 and CDR2 (germline): SGHTA, FQGNSA. The CDR3 spans 13 residues. Losses at the gene ends were 5 bases for V and 9 bases for J; bases not matched to a gene: 8. Drawing the rest from reference TRBV7-2 and TRBJ1-2, the complete variable domain is GAGVSQSPSNKVTEKGKDVELRCDPISGHTALYWYRQSLGQGLEFLIYFQGNSAPDKSGLPSDRFSAERTGGSVSTLTIQRTQQEDSAVYLCASSPGQGQSYTFGSGTRLTVV.

This clonotype was picked up a small number of times. The J gene is TRBJ1-3, the V gene TRBV5-1; D not resolved. V was shortened by 4 bases and J by 2 bases, with 13 bases between the two germline ends. The CDR3 length is 15 residues. Germline values: CDR1 SGHRS, CDR2 YFSETQ. CDR3 DNA: TGCGCCAGCAGCCCGGACGTAACAGCTGGAAACACCATATATTTT. This translates into CASSPDVTAGNTIYF.

This clonotype appeared many times. The chain employs TRBV6-5 and TRBJ1-2; no clear D. Germline V CDR1 and CDR2: MNHEY, SVGAGI. The CDR3 contains 13 residues. The V end lost 0 bases, the J end lost 8 bases, and 10 bases lay between the germline ends. CDR3 residues: CASSYSLTGGYTF. The CDR3 bases are TGTGCCAGCAGTTACTCGTTAACTGGCGGCTACACCTTC.

There are many counts of this clonotype. The chain uses TRBV20-1 and TRBJ2-7; no reliable D call. This CDR3 has 12 residues. Trimming shortened V by 6 bases and J by 1 base, and 10 bases separated the two germline ends. Germline-derived CDR1 and CDR2 are DFQATT and SNEGSKA (reference sequence). CDR3 coding DNA: TGCAGTGCCGAGGACGGATCCTACGAGCAGTACTTC. Protein: CSAEDGSYEQYF.